This T cell receptor beta chain came from a study of shared clonotypes between healthy human individuals. The CDR3 length is 13 residues. The V gene's germline CDR1 is GTSNPN and CDR2 SVGIG (reference sequence). Naive CD8 cells were CD45RO-negative, positively selected for CCR7, excluding terminally differentiated effector memory CD45RA+ cells. Clones were sequenced by immunoSEQ multiplex PCR, and TCRdb holds only the in-frame ones, with some missing. The sample contains 600,000 or so clones, approximately 95% of which appear only once. This clone appeared a single time. Compared with germline, one end of the junction differs, possibly owing to a read error. This sample also contains other DNA sequences that code for the same CDR3.

Specimen: naive CD8+ T cells sorted from blood. V is TRBV30 and J is TRBJ1-1; D possibly corresponds to TRBD1 (5 bases). The sequence came from a woman in her thirties in good health. The CDR3 loop reads CAWEGRLKTEAFF. The DNA for the CDR3 is TGTGCCTGGGAGGGACGGTTAAAGACTGAAGCCTTCTTT.